This TCR beta chain stems from a study of blood T cell repertoires in COVID-19 (dated by TCRdb to about 2020). Background on the whole study: Collaborator samples came from the United States, Italy and Spain and covered acute and convalescent phases of COVID-19. The prospective study material was composed of cDNA or gDNA derived from T cells, B-cell-depleted T cells, or PBMCs. The dataset comprised deeply sampled blood TCRbeta repertoires from subjects exposed to, actively infected with, or recovered from COVID-19. The repertoires were released in a freely available public database intended as a resource for research on the immune response to SARS-CoV-2. The samples were drawn from two sources: the first 160 participants of the ongoing ImmuneRACE study, and 1,000 to 1,500 subjects contributed by 6 global collaborators. Sample metadata almost always included a de-identified subject ID, COVID-19 status, age in years and sex. HLA class I and class II types, where available, came from metadata supplied by the sample provider rather than from assay-based typing. What the research found in general, with its limitations: How much clinical and demographic metadata was included differed by source and by participant, and the metadata was provided uncurated.

At one collaborating source in Seattle, patients were enrolled during active infection and were followed longitudinally through the course of disease. The collaborating institutions used their own protocols to collect whole blood in K2EDTA tubes. For TCRbeta analysis, collaborators shipped samples in one of three forms: frozen whole blood, isolated PBMCs, or DNA extracted from either of those sample types. Clipping removes 6 bases from V and 2 bases from J, with 10 as the unmatched junction base count. There are 18 amino acids in the CDR3, from cysteine to phenylalanine inclusive. The sequence is cut down to CDR3 DNA, 54 bases in frame from base 1. Taken from the germline V gene, the CDR1 and CDR2 loops are SQVTM and ANQGSEA. Points on this clone: Its antigen remains undetermined. There are no base qualities to consult, and no much larger clone falls within one base.

TCRbeta CDR3 regions were amplified from genomic DNA using the immunoSEQ Assay, a bias-controlled multiplex PCR. The published analysis was carried out like this. Within the assay, amplification of reference gene primers was used to estimate how many nucleated cells each sample contained. Sequence reads were collapsed and filtered to measure the absolute abundance of every unique TCRbeta CDR3 rearrangement. Productive Simpson clonality was computed per sample as the square root of Simpson's diversity index over productive rearrangements. The table comes from immuneACCESS by way of TCRdb, which keeps in-frame sequences with V and J called. Part of the clones is missing from these tables; in studies checked, under half for an unresolved V gene and the rest for unknown reasons. V, J and clone size reflect that table, while D and trimming were determined from the DNA. Here the sample has 150,000 to 200,000 clones; 85% to 90% occur a single time. Approximately 10% of the sample lies in the top ten.

The rearranged segments are TRBV29-1 and TRBJ2-6, and TRBD2 matches 13 of the central bases. Sequencing was performed on peripheral blood. This TCR was recovered from a woman aged 65 to 85 with COVID-19, enrolled during active disease. This receptor carries the CDR3 CSVKGSGTSGAGANVLTF. The nucleotides read TGCAGCGTAAAAGGCTCCGGGACTAGCGGGGCTGGGGCCAACGTCCTGACTTTC.